The 7 T cell receptor beta chains reported below all come from one sample, sequenced in a study of vaccination effects on CD4 cells after COVID-19. These receptors have no identified antigens. The table came from immunoSEQ multiplex PCR; TCRdb's copy has only in-frame clones and leaves some out. The sample holds 40,000 or so clones; about 68% are singletons and the top ten take roughly 29%. Before sequencing, viral peptide pools were used by the ViraFEST assay to expand antigen-specific CD4+ T cells. Cells that had been cultured for ten to eleven days were the source of isolated CD4+ T cells. This person caught SARS-CoV-2 sometime from March to December 2020, and PCR testing confirmed the infection. Specimen: CD4+ T cells from PBMCs cultured with a peptide pool, collected before COVID-19 vaccination. The source is a human donor who had a prior SARS-CoV-2 infection.

This rearrangement joins TRBV15 to TRBJ2-2, with unresolved D. This CDR3 has 14 amino acids. V was clipped by 4 bases and J by 2 bases, with 8 bases between them. Germline CDR1 reads LNHNV; CDR2 reads YYDKDF (reference sequence). The DNA of the CDR3 is TGTGCCACCAGCAAACAGCTAAACACCGGGGAGCTGTTTTTT. It specifies CATSKQLNTGELFF.

The V and J genes are TRBV30 and TRBJ1-3; D unresolved. This CDR3 spans 15 amino acids. The V and J ends lost 2 bases and 0 bases respectively, with 11 bases between them. From germline, CDR1 is GTSNPN and CDR2 SVGIG (reference sequence). The CDR3 reads CAWSRSSGSGNTIYF. The CDR3 DNA reads as TGTGCCTGGAGTCGGTCTAGTGGCTCTGGAAACACCATATATTTT. The variable domain in full, with the rest retrieved from reference TRBV30 and TRBJ1-3, is SQTIHQWPATLVQPVGSPLSLECTVEGTSNPNLYWYRQAAGRGLQLLFYSVGIGQISSEVPQNLSASRPQDRQFILSSKKLLLSDSGFYLCAWSRSSGSGNTIYFGEGSWLTVV.

V usage is TRBV6-5 and J usage is TRBJ1-2; tentative D call: TRBD1 (5 bases). With 2 bases removed from V and 8 bases from J, the gap between germline ends came to 18 bases. Per the germline V gene, CDR1 is MNHEY and CDR2 is SVGAGI. The CDR3 runs to 15 residues. CDR3 in DNA: TGTGCCAGCAGTTACATCTCGTCGGGACCCAGCGGCTACACCTTC. It codes for CASSYISSGPSGYTF.

The V call is TRBV4-2, the J call TRBJ1-4, with D possibly TRBD1 on 6 matching bases. The V end lost 1 base, the J end lost 3 bases, and 9 bases lay between the germline ends. Per germline, CDR1 LGHNA and CDR2 YNFKEQ. The CDR3 is 15 amino acids. Written as DNA, the CDR3 is TGTGCCAGCAGCCAAGGACAGGCCCCTAATGAAAAACTGTTTTTT. It translates to CASSQGQAPNEKLFF.

This rearrangement joins TRBV6-4 to TRBJ1-4; unclear D gene. The CDR3 has 13 amino acids. V gave up 6 bases and J gave up 7 bases, with 12 bases separating them. Germline loops: CDR1 MRHNA, CDR2 SNTAGT. The CDR3 loop reads CASSRRSGEKLFF. CDR3 coding DNA: TGTGCCAGCAGCAGGAGGTCTGGTGAAAAACTGTTTTTT.

This clone was seen only a few times. The chain carries TRBV6-5 and TRBJ2-1, with 9 bases that match TRBD2. This CDR3 contains 15 residues. Trimming removed 4 bases from V and 2 bases from J; junction bases left unmatched: 3. Per germline, CDR1 MNHEY and CDR2 SVGAGI. CDR3 DNA sequence: TGTGCCAGCAGTTTTCGACTAGCGGCCTACAATGAGCAGTTCTTC. It encodes CASSFRLAAYNEQFF.

The V gene is TRBV5-1, the J gene TRBJ2-2; TRBD1 matches at 9 bases. Germline CDR1 reads SGHRS; CDR2 reads YFSETQ. This CDR3 is built from 16 residues. Trimming took 0 bases from V and 5 from J; bases not matched to a gene: 5. The CDR3 sequence: CASSLDRGPSTGELFF. The CDR3 nucleotides are TGCGCCAGCAGCTTGGACAGGGGGCCTTCGACCGGGGAGCTGTTTTTT.